This entry is about one TCR beta chain. This clonotype came up a few times. Its antigen is not yet known. No much larger clone exists at a distance of one base, and base qualities are not known. The data derive from a study of T-cell reconstitution after alpha-beta-depleted transplantation in children (dated by TCRdb to 2016 to 2017). General notes on the study: Using TCR repertoire profiling, the study followed T-cell immune reconstitution in a quantitative way in children after TCRalphabeta/CD19-depleted allogeneic hematopoietic cell transplantation.

The method behind the library was PCR. The sample was run on an Illumina HiSeq 2500. TCR library preparation used molecular barcoding, with unique molecular identifiers applied to normalize quantification of the TCRbeta repertoire. TCRdb reworked the public reads: Q25 trimming with fastp, MiXCR clone assembly, productive beta chains retained. Every entry covers one CDR3 protein and lists the most common genes and DNA from its rows. This sample lists about 640,000 distinct CDR3 sequences; roughly 15% were detected once. The ten biggest clones cover 0.9% to 1.2% of the sample. Counted from cysteine to phenylalanine, this CDR3 has 15 amino acids. CDR3 DNA is the only sequence kept; it has 45 bases, read in frame from the first base. Clipping removes 3 bases from V and 8 bases from J, with 9 as the unmatched junction base count.

Here the sequenced sample was PBMCs from the stem cell graft donor, taken from the stem cell graft. The V gene is TRBV12-3 or TRBV12-4 and the J gene is TRBJ2-1; 8 of the junction bases match TRBD1. The TCR was taken from a human donor who donated a stem cell graft to a child with acute myeloid leukemia. The CDR3 corresponds to CASSFDITGGHEQFF. The DNA is TGTGCCAGCAGTTTTGACATTACAGGGGGTCATGAGCAGTTCTTC.